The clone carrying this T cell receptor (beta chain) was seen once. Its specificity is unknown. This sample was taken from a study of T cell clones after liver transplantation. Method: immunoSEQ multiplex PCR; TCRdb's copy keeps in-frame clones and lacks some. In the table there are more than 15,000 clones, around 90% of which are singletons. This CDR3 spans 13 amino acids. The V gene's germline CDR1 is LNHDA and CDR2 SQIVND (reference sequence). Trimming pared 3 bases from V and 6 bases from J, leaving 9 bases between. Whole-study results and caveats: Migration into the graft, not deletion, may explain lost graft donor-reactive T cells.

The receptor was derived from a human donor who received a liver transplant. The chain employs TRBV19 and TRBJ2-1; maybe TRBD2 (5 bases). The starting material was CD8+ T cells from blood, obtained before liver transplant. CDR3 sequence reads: CASSIRLSNEQFF. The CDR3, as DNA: TGTGCCAGTAGTATTCGACTAAGCAATGAGCAGTTCTTC.